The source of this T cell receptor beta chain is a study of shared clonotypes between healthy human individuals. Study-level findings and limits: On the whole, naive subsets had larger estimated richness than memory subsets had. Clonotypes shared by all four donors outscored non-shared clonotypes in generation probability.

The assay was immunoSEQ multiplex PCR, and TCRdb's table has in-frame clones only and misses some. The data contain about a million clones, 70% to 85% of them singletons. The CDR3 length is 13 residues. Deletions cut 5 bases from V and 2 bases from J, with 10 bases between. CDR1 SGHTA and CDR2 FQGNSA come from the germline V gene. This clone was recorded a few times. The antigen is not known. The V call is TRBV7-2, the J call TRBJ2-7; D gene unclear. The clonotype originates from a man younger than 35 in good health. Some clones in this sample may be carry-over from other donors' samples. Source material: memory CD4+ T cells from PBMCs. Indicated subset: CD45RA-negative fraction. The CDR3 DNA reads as TGTGCCAGCAGCGTGGATGCGACCTACGAGCAGTACTTC. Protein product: CASSVDATYEQYF.